These 21 T cell receptor beta chains were all obtained from the same sample, sequenced in a study of T cell repertoires in cytomegalovirus infection. A single record per CDR3 protein comes from TCRdb applying MiXCR to the reads. The profile shows some 940,000 distinct CDR3 sequences, less than 35% of them singletons. Which antigens these TCRs recognize remains unknown. The source was cultured CD8+ T cells from PBMCs, collected from culture after CMV antigen stimulation. These receptors originate from a human donor in good health (CMV status not recorded). Some clones in this sample may be carry-over from other donors' samples.

With respect to this clonotype: Its ends do not fully match the called genes, so a read error is possible. The genes are TRBV6-1 and TRBJ1-1; 7 bases agree with TRBD1. CDR3 size: 18 residues. The germline V gene has CDR1 MNHNS and CDR2 SASEGT. CDR3 nucleotide sequence: TGTGCCAGCAGTCGAGACAGGGAACCAACCCGAATGAACACTAAAGCTTTCTTT. This sequence encodes CASSRDREPTRMNTKAFF.

This clonotype has just a few counts. The chain couples TRBV15 to TRBJ2-1; TRBD2 matches 13 bases. CDR1 and CDR2 from the germline V gene are LNHNV and YYDKDF (reference sequence). The CDR3 is 16 amino acids. The V gene end was trimmed by 5 bases and the J gene end by 4 bases; junction bases not matched to a gene: 5. CDR3 sequence: CATSRTSGGVYNEQFF. CDR3 nucleotide sequence: TGTGCCACCAGCCGGACTAGCGGGGGCGTATACAATGAGCAGTTCTTC.

This clonotype appeared many times. The V and J genes are TRBV7-6 and TRBJ2-1; D not resolved. This CDR3 comprises 16 residues. Trimming removed 2 bases at V and 0 bases at J, with 11 bases between. Germline CDR1 and CDR2: SGHVS and FNYEAQ. The CDR3 DNA reads TGTGCCAGCAGCTTAATCCAGGATACCTCCTACAATGAGCAGTTCTTC. This translates into CASSLIQDTSYNEQFF.

V usage is TRBV7-3 and J usage is TRBJ2-3; the D gene is possibly TRBD2 (5 bases). V was trimmed by 3 bases and J by 6 bases, leaving 16 bases between them. This CDR3 contains 15 residues. Germline CDR1 is SGHTA and CDR2 is FQGTGA. CDR3 loop: CASSLTGVTGDTQYF. As DNA, the CDR3 is TGTGCCAGCAGCTTGACCGGGGTCACTGGGGATACGCAGTATTTT.

This clonotype appeared a few times. J is TRBJ2-3 and V is TRBV15; D is perhaps TRBD1 or TRBD2 (5 bases each). Trimming left V 0 bases short and J 5 bases short, with 12 bases between. The CDR3 is 15 amino acids. Germline CDR1 LNHNV, CDR2 YYDKDF (reference sequence). CDR3 sequence (DNA): TGTGCCACCAGCAGAGAATCCGGGGCGTTAGATACGCAGTATTTT. Its protein is CATSRESGALDTQYF.

This clonotype occurred a few times. V gene TRBV7-8 combines with J gene TRBJ2-5, with 7 positions matching TRBD2. Germline CDR1 reads SGHVS; CDR2 reads FQNEAQ. The CDR3 loop spans 15 amino acids. V shed 2 bases and J 2 bases; nucleotides not matched to a gene: 5. This CDR3 reads CASSLYPSGQETQYF. The DNA of the CDR3 is TGTGCCAGCAGCTTATATCCTAGCGGACAAGAGACCCAGTACTTC.

With respect to this clonotype: A read error may account for a junction end that differs from germline. DNA for the CDR3: TGTACCACCAGTGATATTAGGACCGGGGGGCAGTTCTTC. Amino acids: CTTSDIRTGGQFF. V and J are TRBV24-1 and TRBJ2-1; a possible D gene is TRBD2 (6 bases). The CDR3 is 13 amino acids. Germline CDR1 and CDR2: KGHDR and SFDVKD.

This clonotype has only one observation. The chain carries TRBV5-6 and TRBJ2-7, with TRBD2 matching over 7 bases. This CDR3 has 12 residues. The germline CDR1 and CDR2 sequences are SGHDT and YYEEEE. The V and J ends lost 3 bases and 7 bases, in that order; junction bases with no gene match: 4. The CDR3 sequence: CASSSSGGEQYV. CDR3 DNA: TGTGCCAGCAGCTCCTCCGGGGGGGAGCAGTACGTC.

This chain links TRBV7-3 with TRBJ2-3, with D perhaps matching TRBD2 (6 bases). Germline V CDR1 and CDR2: SGHTA, FQGTGA. The V end was cut by 5 bases, the J end by 0 bases, with 15 bases between. The CDR3 consists of 16 residues. The CDR3 region is CASSPTTGTSTDTQYF. CDR3 sequence (DNA): TGTGCCAGCAGCCCCACAACCGGGACTAGCACAGATACGCAGTATTTT.

This clonotype was seen more than once but under ten times. J is TRBJ1-1 and V is TRBV5-1, with a tentative D call TRBD1 (5 bases). Germline loops: CDR1 SGHRS, CDR2 YFSETQ. This CDR3 spans 14 amino acids. Trimming left V 3 bases short and J 7 bases short, with 16 bases between. CDR3 coding DNA: TGCGCCAGCAGCTCTCAGGGTGGTAGAGATGAAGCTTTCTTT. Amino acids: CASSSQGGRDEAFF.

This chain connects TRBV9 to TRBJ2-2; D call uncertain. The germline V and J ends were trimmed by 1 base and 6 bases, with 10 bases remaining between them. The CDR3 is made up of 14 amino acids. Germline-derived CDR1 and CDR2 are SGDLS and YYNGEE. In DNA form, the CDR3 reads TGTGCCAGCAGCGTACTACAAGGTGCCGGGGAGCTGTTTTTT. It translates to CASSVLQGAGELFF.

This clonotype was seen a few times. CDR3 in DNA: TGTGCCAGCAGCCCCAAGGGACGGCCGGGGACAGATACGCAGTATTTT. This translates into CASSPKGRPGTDTQYF. V gene TRBV13 combines with J gene TRBJ2-3; D could derive from TRBD1 or TRBD2 (5 bases each). This CDR3 has 16 amino acids. The V gene's germline CDR1 is PRHDT and CDR2 FYEKMQ (reference sequence). V lost 5 bases to trimming and J lost 3 bases, with 18 bases between them.

This chain joins TRBV2 and TRBJ2-4; a weak D match, TRBD1 (6 bases). The CDR3 totals 19 residues. V lost 2 bases and J 1 base, leaving 21 bases between the germline ends. Germline CDR1 SNHLY, CDR2 FYNNEI. The CDR3 DNA reads TGTGCCAGCAGTGAAATGCCAGGGGAAACACATATGGCCAAAAACATTCAGTACTTC. As protein: CASSEMPGETHMAKNIQYF.

Points on this clonotype: The junction departs from the called germline gene at one end, perhaps through a read error. The chain combines TRBV19 with TRBJ1-4; D gene ambiguous. The CDR3 loop spans 16 amino acids. Germline V CDR1 and CDR2: LNHDA, SQIVND (reference sequence). The CDR3 reads CASTILNREYEEKLFF. CDR3 DNA sequence: TGTGCCAGTACTATATTGAATCGGGAATACGAGGAAAAACTGTTTTTT.

This clonotype has a count of ten or more. This chain links TRBV7-9 with TRBJ1-2; tentative D call: TRBD1 (6 bases). Germline CDR1 reads SEHNR; CDR2 reads FQNEAQ (reference sequence). The ends were cut back, 1 base at V and 2 bases at J, with 14 bases in the middle. The CDR3 length is 16 residues. The CDR3 nucleotides read TGTGCCAGCAGCTTAGATAGGACAGCGCCCAACTATGGCTACACCTTC. It specifies CASSLDRTAPNYGYTF.

This clonotype was counted at least ten times. The rearrangement joins TRBV7-6 to TRBJ2-2; no definite D call. In germline, CDR1 is SGHVS, CDR2 FNYEAQ. The CDR3 sequence is 14 residues long. V was pared by 1 base and J by 5 bases, with 8 bases between. The CDR3 sequence is CASSLEFNTGELFF. For the CDR3, the DNA is TGTGCCAGCAGCTTAGAATTCAATACCGGGGAGCTGTTTTTT.

The sample holds a few counts of this clonotype. The V gene is TRBV4-1, the J gene TRBJ1-6; TRBD1 matches at 7 bases. The CDR3 extends over 17 amino acids. CDR1 MGHRA and CDR2 YSYEKL come from the germline V gene. J gave up 7 bases and V 2 bases, and 11 bases lay outside the gene matches. The CDR3 sequence: CASSQRLGPGQNSPLHF. For the CDR3, the DNA is TGCGCCAGCAGCCAACGATTGGGACCGGGACAGAATTCACCCCTCCACTTT.

Comments on this clonotype: The junction departs from germline at one end; a sequencing error may be responsible. The chain joins TRBV15 to TRBJ1-2; 8 bases are a match to TRBD1. This CDR3 has 15 residues. Germline CDR1 LNHNV, CDR2 YYDKDF (reference sequence). The CDR3 DNA reads as TGTGCCACCAGTAGAGATGCGGGGACAGGATATGGCTACACCTTC. It is translated as CATSRDAGTGYGYTF.

This clonotype was recorded a few times. The rearrangement joins TRBV7-9 to TRBJ2-2; TRBD1 matches at 8 bases. There are 15 residues in the CDR3. Germline trimming cut 2 bases from V and 7 bases from J; bases unmatched to any gene: 6. CDR1 and CDR2 from the germline V gene are SEHNR and FQNEAQ (reference sequence). In DNA form, the CDR3 reads TGTGCCAGCAGCTTATCCAGGGGGCCGGACGGGGAGCTGTTTTTT. The encoded protein is CASSLSRGPDGELFF.

V gene TRBV11-2 combines with J gene TRBJ2-3, with 8 bases fitting TRBD2. Germline CDR1 and CDR2: SGHAT and FQNNGV. V gave up 4 bases and J gave up 5 bases; unmatched junction bases: 14. The CDR3 spans 17 residues. CDR3 in DNA: TGTGCCAGCAGCTCGGCCGGGACTAGAGCTAGAGGAGATACGCAGTATTTT. Protein product: CASSSAGTRARGDTQYF.

This chain joins TRBV15 and TRBJ2-5; no reliable D call. Germline V gives CDR1 LNHNV, CDR2 YYDKDF (reference sequence). The V and J ends lost 3 bases and 5 bases respectively, with 4 bases between them. The CDR3 runs 11 residues. The CDR3 sequence: CATSSRETQYF. DNA of the CDR3: TGTGCCACCAGCAGTAGGGAGACCCAGTACTTC.